These 31 T cell receptor beta chains came from one sample sequenced in a study of response to subunit inactivated influenza vaccine. TCRdb reprocessed the RT-PCR reads via MiXCR and lists one record per CDR3 protein. The profile shows about 780,000 distinct CDR3 sequences, approximately 17% of them singletons. This specimen consisted of PBMCs from blood, obtained 5 to 6 days after vaccination. Every receptor here comes from a man aged 45-60 years who received an inactivated influenza vaccine.

This clonotype was counted once. The chain couples TRBV29-1 to TRBJ2-1, with D uncertain. V lost 4 bases to trimming and J lost 0 bases, with 7 bases between them. This CDR3 spans 13 amino acids. Germline V gives CDR1 SQVTM, CDR2 ANQGSEA. The CDR3 loop is CSVGVSSYNEQFF. The CDR3 DNA follows: TGCAGCGTTGGAGTTAGCTCCTACAATGAGCAGTTCTTC.

In this sample, this clonotype turned up many times. V gene TRBV12-3 or TRBV12-4 combines with J gene TRBJ2-5; tentatively, D is TRBD1 or TRBD2 (5 bases each). V shed 6 bases and J shed 4 bases, with 15 bases lying between them. The CDR3 sequence is 14 residues long. For the CDR3, the DNA is TGTGCCAGCAGCCCCCGGGGACCCGGAGAGACCCAGTACTTC. Translation gives CASSPRGPGETQYF.

The rearrangement joins TRBV6-4 to TRBJ1-5; D is perhaps TRBD1 (5 bases). From germline, CDR1 is MRHNA and CDR2 SNTAGT. The CDR3 loop spans 13 amino acids. With 4 bases removed from V and 7 bases from J, the gap between germline ends came to 11 bases. CDR3 DNA: TGTGCCAGCAGTGCCCAGGGTGGACAGCCCCAGCATTTT. Protein product: CASSAQGGQPQHF.

This clonotype has at least ten counts. The V call is TRBV12-3 or TRBV12-4, the J call TRBJ2-3; the D call may be TRBD1 or TRBD2 (5 bases each). This CDR3 has 14 amino acids. Trimming removed 6 bases from V and 8 bases from J, with 18 bases in between. In DNA, the CDR3 is TGTGCCAGCAGCCCTGTAATCCCCGGGACTACGCAGTATTTT. This gives the protein CASSPVIPGTTQYF.

The chain uses TRBV5-5 and TRBJ1-1; D is perhaps TRBD1 (5 bases). This CDR3 spans 16 amino acids. Germline V gene data show CDR1 as SGHKS and CDR2 as YYEKEE (reference sequence). V gave up 4 bases and J gave up 1 base, with 17 bases separating them. The CDR3 spells CASSPDGGLRNTEAFF. CDR3 coding DNA: TGTGCCAGCAGCCCGGACGGGGGTTTGAGGAACACTGAAGCTTTCTTT. The full variable domain, in which reference TRBV5-5 and TRBJ1-1 provide the parts outside the CDR3, is DAGVTQSPTHLIKTRGQQVTLRCSPISGHKSVSWYQQVLGQGPQFIFQYYEKEERGRGNFPDRFSARQFPNYSSELNVNALLLGDSALYLCASSPDGGLRNTEAFFGQGTRLTVV.

This clonotype was seen at least ten times. The chain recombines TRBV29-1 with TRBJ2-1; 8 bases align to TRBD2. This CDR3 is built from 16 residues. Germline CDR1 reads SQVTM; CDR2 reads ANQGSEA. V was pared by 1 base and J by 9 bases, with 14 bases of the junction left unmatched. CDR3 nucleotides: TGCAGCGTTGAAGGCAGGCTAGCGGGTGCCAGCAGTGAGCAGTTCTTC. This sequence encodes CSVEGRLAGASSEQFF.

A few counts support this clonotype. The chain carries TRBV27 and TRBJ2-6; the D gene could be TRBD1 or TRBD2 (5 bases each). Germline V CDR1 and CDR2: MNHEY, SMNVEV (reference sequence). The CDR3 is 16 residues long. V shed 8 bases and J shed 0 bases, with 14 bases lying between them. CDR3 nucleotides: TGTGCCAGCCTCCGGGACGGCAGCTCTGGGGCCAACGTCCTGACTTTC. This translates into CASLRDGSSGANVLTF.

This chain joins TRBV20-1 and TRBJ2-7; 7 nucleotides match TRBD2. The CDR3 is made up of 15 amino acids. J was trimmed by 1 base and V by 0 bases; bases with no gene match: 6. Germline V gene data show CDR1 as DFQATT and CDR2 as SNEGSKA (reference sequence). The CDR3 spells CSARDLLAESYEQYF. DNA of the CDR3: TGCAGTGCTAGAGACTTGCTAGCGGAATCCTACGAGCAGTACTTC.

This chain connects TRBV11-2 to TRBJ2-3; D is unresolved. Germline CDR1 SGHAT, CDR2 FQNNGV. The ends were cut back, 2 bases at V and 4 bases at J, with 19 bases in the middle. The CDR3 has 17 amino acids. The DNA for the CDR3 is TGTGCCAGCAGCTTACAACCGATCAAGTGGTTTTCAGATACGCAGTATTTT. It encodes CASSLQPIKWFSDTQYF.

The CDR3 region has the DNA TGTGCCAGCAGCTTAACCCCCGGATGGGCGTCTACCTTGTACTTC. Residues: CASSLTPGWASTLYF. The chain has TRBV7-3 and TRBJ2-7, with D hard to call. The CDR3 is made up of 15 amino acids. V was clipped by 0 bases and J by 12 bases, with 21 bases between them. The germline CDR1 and CDR2 sequences are SGHTA and FQGTGA.

The chain uses TRBV29-1 and TRBJ2-1, with D possibly called TRBD1 or TRBD2 (5 bases each). Germline V lookup: CDR1 SQVTM, CDR2 ANQGSEA. This CDR3 comprises 14 residues. The CDR3: CGGSGLLSVNEQFF. The CDR3 DNA reads TGCGGGGGATCGGGGCTTCTTAGCGTCAATGAGCAGTTCTTC.

The chain combines TRBV11-2 with TRBJ2-7; perhaps D is TRBD1 or TRBD2 (5 bases each). Germline V gives CDR1 SGHAT, CDR2 FQNNGV. V was cut by 8 bases and J by 2 bases, with 16 bases left in between. The CDR3 loop spans 14 amino acids. The CDR3 coding sequence is TGTGCCAGCGGAGCCGGGACGGGAACCTACGAGCAGTACTTC. This sequence encodes CASGAGTGTYEQYF.

The table lists this clonotype with many counts. This chain links TRBV5-1 with TRBJ2-7; 7 positions agree with TRBD1. J lost 5 bases, V lost 0 bases, and 8 bases had no gene match. The CDR3 sequence is 15 residues long. CDR1 is SGHRS, CDR2 YFSETQ, per germline. CDR3 DNA: TGCGCCAGCAGCTTGGCCTTGGACAGGAGAGACGAGCAGTACTTC. Translation: CASSLALDRRDEQYF.

The chain carries TRBV6-2 or TRBV6-3 and TRBJ2-5, with a possible D match to TRBD1 (6 bases). Between the trimmed V and J ends, which lost 6 bases and 5 bases, there was a span of 25 bases. Germline lookup yields CDR1 MNHEY and CDR2 SVGEGT. This CDR3 has 17 amino acids. Here the CDR3 reads CASSPPDGSGTGETQYF. The CDR3, as DNA: TGTGCCAGCAGCCCCCCCGACGGAAGCGGCACAGGGGAGACCCAGTACTTC.

This clonotype was observed many times. The J gene is TRBJ1-1, the V gene TRBV3-1; possible D gene TRBD1, 6 bases. This CDR3 has 15 residues. V dropped 3 bases and J dropped 1 base, with 12 bases sitting between them. In germline, CDR1 is LGHDT, CDR2 YNNKEL (reference sequence). This CDR3 is CASSQSGVKNTEAFF. In DNA form, the CDR3 reads TGTGCCAGCAGCCAGTCAGGGGTGAAGAACACTGAAGCTTTCTTT.

The chain couples TRBV7-2 to TRBJ1-1, with TRBD1 matching over 8 bases. V lost 5 bases and J lost 1; bases outside the gene matches: 6. This CDR3 region has 15 residues. The germline CDR1 and CDR2 sequences are SGHTA and FQGNSA. For the CDR3, the DNA is TGTGCCAGCAGCACTACAGGGGGAGGGAACACTGAAGCTTTCTTT. As protein: CASSTTGGGNTEAFF.

The rearrangement joins TRBV4-1 to TRBJ2-7, with 9 positions matching TRBD2. The junction had 9 bases not matched to a gene; V was cut back by 5 bases and J by 4 bases. Germline CDR1 is MGHRA and CDR2 is YSYEKL. The CDR3 spans 15 residues. The CDR3 sequence is CASSAISSGTYEQYF. CDR3 DNA: TGCGCCAGCAGCGCGATCTCTAGCGGGACGTACGAGCAGTACTTC.

This clonotype was counted many times. V is TRBV20-1 and J is TRBJ2-7; 8 nucleotides align to TRBD1. The CDR3 spans 13 residues. CDR1 is DFQATT, CDR2 SNEGSKA, per germline (reference sequence). V was clipped by 3 bases and J by 7 bases; unmatched bases: 8. CDR3 DNA sequence: TGCAGTGCTAGCAGGGGGCAGGTGCGTGAGCAGTACTTC. Translated, it gives CSASRGQVREQYF.

In its sample, this clonotype was seen many times. J is TRBJ2-7 and V is TRBV12-3 or TRBV12-4, with 7 bases aligning to TRBD1. This CDR3 has 13 amino acids. Unmatched junction bases numbered 9, after V lost 6 bases and J lost 7 bases. In DNA, the CDR3 is TGTGCCAGCAGACGTCGGGACAGTTGGGAGCAGTACTTC. Translating gives CASRRRDSWEQYF.

The chain has TRBV15 and TRBJ2-1, with 14 bases identical to TRBD2. CDR1 and CDR2 from the germline V gene are LNHNV and YYDKDF (reference sequence). The length of the CDR3 is 14 residues. With V trimmed by 4 bases and J by 10 bases, 3 bases remained unmatched. CDR3 region: CATSTGLAGVEQFF. The DNA for the CDR3 is TGTGCCACCAGCACGGGACTAGCGGGAGTGGAGCAGTTCTTC.

This chain connects TRBV4-2 to TRBJ2-2; D is uncertain. V shed 5 bases and J shed 4 bases, with 14 bases lying between them. Germline CDR1 reads LGHNA; CDR2 reads YNFKEQ. This CDR3 contains 15 residues. The CDR3 region has the DNA TGTGCCAGCAGCAACGATGGATTCGGCACCGGGGAGCTGTTTTTT. The encoded protein is CASSNDGFGTGELFF.

This clonotype appeared many times. The CDR3 coding sequence is TGCAGTGCCAAGGGGACGGATTCTTGGGGGCAGTTCTTC. Translating gives CSAKGTDSWGQFF. The chain couples TRBV20-1 to TRBJ2-1; tentatively, D is TRBD1 or TRBD2 (5 bases each). Trimming removed 6 bases from V and 12 bases from J, with 21 bases in between. CDR3 length: 13 residues. The germline CDR1 and CDR2 sequences are DFQATT and SNEGSKA (reference sequence).

V usage is TRBV13 and J usage is TRBJ2-7; D remains unclear. CDR3 length: 14 amino acids. Germline lookup yields CDR1 PRHDT and CDR2 FYEKMQ (reference sequence). The V end was cut by 2 bases, the J end by 2 bases, with 10 bases between. The chain's CDR3 is CASSLYTATYEQYF. The CDR3 coding sequence is TGTGCCAGCAGCTTATACACGGCGACCTACGAGCAGTACTTC.

This clonotype was observed a few times. This chain joins TRBV12-5 and TRBJ2-2; maybe TRBD2 (6 bases). V lost 6 bases and J 0 bases, leaving 26 bases between the germline ends. The CDR3 covers 20 residues. Germline CDR1 is LGHNT and CDR2 is FRNRAP. The DNA of the CDR3 is TGTGCTAGTGGGGCCGGAGTTTGGGGGGTCCCTAAACCGAACACCGGGGAGCTGTTTTTT. This encodes CASGAGVWGVPKPNTGELFF.

This clonotype was counted only a few times. The chain uses TRBV7-3 and TRBJ2-2; 7 positions match TRBD1. Germline V gene sequence: CDR1 SGHTA, CDR2 FQGTGA. V was pared by 5 bases and J by 5 bases, with 5 bases of the junction left unmatched. This CDR3 comprises 14 residues. The CDR3 DNA is TGTGCCAGCAGCCCCGACAGGGTTACCGGGGAGCTGTTTTTT. As protein: CASSPDRVTGELFF.

V is TRBV4-3 and J is TRBJ1-4, with a tentative D call TRBD1 (6 bases). The V gene's germline CDR1 is LGHNA and CDR2 YSLEER. This CDR3 comprises 15 residues. V lost 6 bases and J lost 2, with 13 bases in between. The CDR3 here is CASRASGGTNEKLFF. The CDR3 DNA reads as TGCGCCAGCAGGGCCTCGGGGGGCACTAATGAAAAACTGTTTTTT.

A single count supports this clonotype. The genes are TRBV12-3 or TRBV12-4 and TRBJ2-3, with D possibly called TRBD1 or TRBD2 (5 bases each). Trimming stripped 6 bases from V and 7 bases from J, with 11 bases between. The CDR3 is 12 amino acids. Here the CDR3 reads CASSRGPNTQYF. The CDR3, as DNA: TGTGCCAGCAGCCGGGGACCTAATACGCAGTATTTT.

The rearrangement joins TRBV12-3 or TRBV12-4 to TRBJ2-3, with D possibly being TRBD1 (5 bases). The V end was cut by 2 bases, the J end by 0 bases, with 12 bases between. This CDR3 spans 16 amino acids. The CDR3 protein is CASSLRGSPSTDTQYF. CDR3 coding DNA: TGTGCCAGCAGTTTAAGGGGCTCCCCTAGCACAGATACGCAGTATTTT.

Many counts were recorded for this clonotype. The chain joins TRBV20-1 to TRBJ2-7; 8 bases fit TRBD1. The length of the CDR3 is 12 residues. Germline V gene sequence: CDR1 DFQATT, CDR2 SNEGSKA (reference sequence). The CDR3 region is CSVQGEVYEQYF. CDR3 nucleotide sequence: TGCAGCGTACAGGGGGAGGTATACGAGCAGTACTTC.

The chain recombines TRBV12-3 or TRBV12-4 with TRBJ2-5; 7 positions agree with TRBD1. The CDR3 extends over 14 amino acids. The V and J ends lost 5 bases and 5 bases, in that order; junction bases with no gene match: 8. The CDR3 protein is CASSETGTGETQYF. In DNA, the CDR3 is TGTGCCAGCAGTGAGACAGGGACGGGGGAGACCCAGTACTTC.

In its sample, this clonotype was seen a few times. V gene TRBV4-1 combines with J gene TRBJ2-3; D is ambiguous. Looked up from germline, CDR1 is MGHRA and CDR2 is YSYEKL. The CDR3 spans 14 residues. Trimming stripped 0 bases from V and 7 bases from J, with 11 bases between. The DNA for the CDR3 is TGCGCCAGCAGCCAAGATAGTTATGGGAATACGCAGTATTTT. As protein: CASSQDSYGNTQYF.